What follows describes a single TCR beta chain. The antigen is not known. A much larger clonotype is one base distant, so this may be a read error. The data belong to a study of post-analysis software for immune sequencing data. For the study at large: Several disease courses (relapsing-remitting, secondary progressive and progressive-relapsing) of multiple sclerosis were included. The study's findings and limits: In patients, TRBV5-6, TRBV5-1 and TRBV20-1 belonged to five TRBV segments found more frequently than in controls.

Between the trimmed V and J ends, which lost 5 bases and 7 bases, there was a span of 12 bases. The CDR3 totals 12 residues. Germline CDR1 and CDR2: LGHNT and FRNRAP. The TCR beta cDNA libraries contained unique molecular identifiers. The authors obtained roughly 0.5 million cDNA molecules from roughly 1.1 to 9.2 million T cells. TCRdb analysed the PCR reads with MiXCR anew, one entry per CDR3 protein. Of roughly 870,000 distinct CDR3 sequences listed, under 70% are singletons. The chain couples TRBV12-5 to TRBJ2-7, with no clear D. Input material: blood. The receptor was derived from a girl aged 10 to 17 with multiple sclerosis. In DNA, the CDR3 is TGTGCTAGTGGTCCCCCCGGTAATGAGCAGTACTTC. Its protein is CASGPPGNEQYF.